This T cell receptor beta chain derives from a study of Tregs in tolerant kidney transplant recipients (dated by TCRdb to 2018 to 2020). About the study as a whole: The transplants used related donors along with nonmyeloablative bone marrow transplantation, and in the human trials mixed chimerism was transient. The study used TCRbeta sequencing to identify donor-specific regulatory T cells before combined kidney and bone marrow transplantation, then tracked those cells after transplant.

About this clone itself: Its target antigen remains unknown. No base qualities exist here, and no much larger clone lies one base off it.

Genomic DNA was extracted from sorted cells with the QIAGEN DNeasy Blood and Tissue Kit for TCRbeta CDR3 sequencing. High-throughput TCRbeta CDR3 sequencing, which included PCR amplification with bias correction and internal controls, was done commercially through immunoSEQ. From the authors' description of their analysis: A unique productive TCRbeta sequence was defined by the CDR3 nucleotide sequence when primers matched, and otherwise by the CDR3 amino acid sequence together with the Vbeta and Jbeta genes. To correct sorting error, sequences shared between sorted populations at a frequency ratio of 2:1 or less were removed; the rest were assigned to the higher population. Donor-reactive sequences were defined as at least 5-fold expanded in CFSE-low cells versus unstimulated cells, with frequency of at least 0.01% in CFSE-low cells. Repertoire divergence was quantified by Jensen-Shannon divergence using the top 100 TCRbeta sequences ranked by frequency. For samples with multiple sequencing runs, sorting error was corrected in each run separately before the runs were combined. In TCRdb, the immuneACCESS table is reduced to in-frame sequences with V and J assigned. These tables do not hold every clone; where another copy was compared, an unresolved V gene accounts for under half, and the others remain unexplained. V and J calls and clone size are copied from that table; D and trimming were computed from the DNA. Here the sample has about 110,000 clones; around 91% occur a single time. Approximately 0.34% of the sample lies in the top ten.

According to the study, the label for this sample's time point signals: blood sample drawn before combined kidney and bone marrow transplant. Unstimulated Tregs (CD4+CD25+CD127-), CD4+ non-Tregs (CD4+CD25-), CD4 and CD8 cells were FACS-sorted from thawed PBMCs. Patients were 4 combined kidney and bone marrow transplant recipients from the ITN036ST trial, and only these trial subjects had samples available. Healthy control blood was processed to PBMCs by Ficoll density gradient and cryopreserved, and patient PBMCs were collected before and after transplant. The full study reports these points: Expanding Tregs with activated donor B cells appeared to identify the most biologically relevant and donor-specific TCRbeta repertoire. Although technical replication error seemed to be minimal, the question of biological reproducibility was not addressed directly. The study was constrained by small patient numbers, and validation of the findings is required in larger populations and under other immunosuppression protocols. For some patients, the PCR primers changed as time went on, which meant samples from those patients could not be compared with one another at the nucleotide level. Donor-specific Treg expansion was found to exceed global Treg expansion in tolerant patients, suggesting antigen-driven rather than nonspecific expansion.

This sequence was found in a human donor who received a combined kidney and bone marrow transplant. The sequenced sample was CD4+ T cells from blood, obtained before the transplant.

This receptor carries the CDR3 CASSLSGSPTGELFF. The DNA reads TGTGCCAGCAGCTTGAGCGGGAGCCCCACCGGGGAGCTGTTTTTT. This receptor chain uses TRBV7-2 and TRBJ2-2; the junction holds 8 bases that match TRBD2. CDR1 is given as SGHTA and CDR2 as FQGNSA, both from the germline V gene. Spanning cysteine to phenylalanine, the CDR3 consists of 15 amino acids. Only the CDR3 region is kept as DNA, spanning 45 bases read in frame from base 1. The germline V end is reduced by 3 bases and the J end by 4 bases; junction bases left unmatched: 4.